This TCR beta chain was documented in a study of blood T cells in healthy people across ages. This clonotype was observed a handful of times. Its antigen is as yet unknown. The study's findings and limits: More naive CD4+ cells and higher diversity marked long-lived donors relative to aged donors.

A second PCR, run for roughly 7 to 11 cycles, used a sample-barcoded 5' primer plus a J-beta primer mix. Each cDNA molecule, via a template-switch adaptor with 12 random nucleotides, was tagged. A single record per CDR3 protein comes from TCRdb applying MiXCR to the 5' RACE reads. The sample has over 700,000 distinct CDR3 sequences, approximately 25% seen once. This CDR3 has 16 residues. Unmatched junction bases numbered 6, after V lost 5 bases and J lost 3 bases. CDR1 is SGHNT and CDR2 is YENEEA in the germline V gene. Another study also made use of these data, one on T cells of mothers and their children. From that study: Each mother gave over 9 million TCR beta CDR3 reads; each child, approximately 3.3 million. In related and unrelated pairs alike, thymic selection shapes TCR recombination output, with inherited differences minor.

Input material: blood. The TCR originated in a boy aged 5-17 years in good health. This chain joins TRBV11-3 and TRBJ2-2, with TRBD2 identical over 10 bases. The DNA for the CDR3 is TGTGCCAGCAGCCCTAGCGGGAGAAAGTACACCGGGGAGCTGTTTTTT. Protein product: CASSPSGRKYTGELFF.